One sample yielded the 19 T cell receptor beta chains listed below, sequenced in a study of T-cell reconstitution after alpha-beta-depleted transplantation in children. Preparing the TCRbeta library involved the use of unique molecular identifiers. MiXCR, run by TCRdb on the PCR reads, gives a single entry per CDR3 protein. This sample has about 240,000 distinct CDR3 sequences; under 30% occur once, and the top ten carry about 2.6%. The starting material was PBMCs, obtained before TCRalphabeta/CD19-depleted stem cell transplant. The receptors here all came from a girl aged 2 to 10 with Fanconi anemia, due to receive a stem cell transplant.

The sample holds many counts of this clonotype. The genes are TRBV12-3 or TRBV12-4 and TRBJ1-2; no firm D call. The ends were cut back, 7 bases at V and 6 bases at J, with 18 bases in the middle. The CDR3 runs 14 residues. This chain's CDR3 is CASNHMRRSDGYTF. CDR3 nucleotides: TGTGCCAGCAACCACATGAGGAGGTCTGATGGCTACACCTTC.

V gene TRBV20-1 combines with J gene TRBJ2-1; 15 bases agree with TRBD2. Trimming took 2 bases from V and 5 from J; bases not matched to a gene: 4. There are 16 residues in the CDR3. CDR1 is DFQATT, CDR2 SNEGSKA, per germline (reference sequence). The CDR3 reads CSARWTSGRVNNEQFF. The CDR3 region has the DNA TGCAGTGCTAGATGGACTAGCGGGAGGGTTAACAATGAGCAGTTCTTC.

This clonotype was recorded at least ten times. This rearrangement joins TRBV5-1 to TRBJ1-4; TRBD1 agrees at 11 bases. J gave up 7 bases and V 4 bases, and 3 bases lay outside the gene matches. Germline CDR1 SGHRS, CDR2 YFSETQ. The CDR3 is made up of 14 amino acids. CDR3 nucleotides: TGCGCCAGCAGCACAGGGACAGGGGGTGAAAAACTGTTTTTT. Translated, it gives CASSTGTGGEKLFF.

This clonotype was seen more than once but under ten times. The V and J genes are TRBV29-1 and TRBJ2-7; D may be TRBD1 (6 bases). V lost 4 bases and J 4 bases, leaving 14 bases between the germline ends. The CDR3 loop spans 13 amino acids. Germline V gene lookup returns CDR1 SQVTM and CDR2 ANQGSEA. The CDR3 DNA is TGCAGCGTTGGCCAACAGGGAAGGTACGAGCAGTACTTC. It specifies CSVGQQGRYEQYF.

This clonotype was picked up a small number of times. The chain carries TRBV6-2 or TRBV6-3 and TRBJ2-5, with a weak D call TRBD2 (5 bases). Germline lookup yields CDR1 MNHEY and CDR2 SVGEGT. The CDR3 has 16 amino acids. The germline V and J ends were trimmed by 2 bases and 0 bases, with 13 bases remaining between them. The CDR3 here is CASSYQRRTHQETQYF. The CDR3 region has the DNA TGTGCCAGCAGTTACCAGAGACGGACTCACCAAGAGACCCAGTACTTC.

The J gene is TRBJ2-1, the V gene TRBV20-1; 8 bases are a match to TRBD1. V trimming: 6 bases; J trimming: 1 base; junction bases outside the gene matches: 8. This CDR3 has 15 residues. Germline CDR1 DFQATT, CDR2 SNEGSKA (reference sequence). DNA for the CDR3: TGCAGTGCGATCAACAGGGACAGGTCCTACAATGAGCAGTTCTTC. Translating it yields CSAINRDRSYNEQFF.

This chain connects TRBV5-1 to TRBJ2-7; D is possibly TRBD2 (6 bases). V lost 0 bases and J 5 bases, leaving 12 bases between the germline ends. Germline CDR1 SGHRS, CDR2 YFSETQ. The CDR3 has 14 residues. The CDR3 DNA sequence: TGCGCCAGCAGCTTGGCCCAGGGAGGACACGAGCAGTACTTC. It encodes CASSLAQGGHEQYF. The whole variable domain, filled in from reference TRBV5-1 and TRBJ2-7, reads KAGVTQTPRYLIKTRGQQVTLSCSPISGHRSVSWYQQTPGQGLQFLFEYFSETQRNKGNFPGRFSGRQFSNSRSEMNVSTLELGDSALYLCASSLAQGGHEQYFGPGTRLTVT.

This clonotype was recorded at least ten times. CDR3 protein: CSVEDSGIYEQYF. CDR3 nucleotide sequence: TGCAGCGTTGAGGATAGCGGGATCTACGAGCAGTACTTC. The chain is built from TRBV29-1 and TRBJ2-7, with 8 bases aligning to TRBD2. Unmatched junction bases numbered 4, after V lost 3 bases and J lost 3 bases. This CDR3 has 13 amino acids. CDR1 is SQVTM, CDR2 ANQGSEA, per germline.

J is TRBJ2-3 and V is TRBV25-1; tentatively, D is TRBD1 (11 bases). The CDR3 is made up of 18 amino acids. V was pared by 8 bases and J by 7 bases, with 31 bases between. CDR1 and CDR2 (germline): MGHDK, SYGVNS. The CDR3 region is CASGGTGGPSGSPNTQYF. The CDR3 DNA sequence: TGTGCCAGCGGGGGGACAGGGGGACCTAGCGGGAGCCCCAATACGCAGTATTTT.

This clonotype has a count of ten or more. The chain recombines TRBV12-3 or TRBV12-4 with TRBJ2-1; no definite D call. V lost 7 bases and J lost 0, with 10 bases in between. CDR3 size: 14 residues. The CDR3 here is CASTPWSSYNEQFF. DNA for the CDR3: TGTGCCAGCACGCCTTGGAGCTCCTACAATGAGCAGTTCTTC.

The rearrangement joins TRBV23-1 to TRBJ1-5; no clear D. TRBV23-1 is an open reading frame, and its role is uncertain. V lost 3 bases and J lost 3, with 15 bases in between. The CDR3 runs to 16 residues. The CDR3 bases are TGCGCCAGCAGTCACAGCCAGACCGGAATCAATCAGCCCCAGCATTTT. The encoded protein is CASSHSQTGINQPQHF.

The chain links TRBV23-1 to TRBJ2-7, with 7 bases fitting TRBD1. TRBV23-1 is classed as an ORF, of uncertain function. Trimming removed 0 bases from V and 0 bases from J; junction bases left unmatched: 5. This CDR3 comprises 16 residues. Written as DNA, the CDR3 is TGCGCCAGCAGTCAATCCGGACAGGCCTACTCCTACGAGCAGTACTTC. Translated: CASSQSGQAYSYEQYF.

This chain uses TRBV20-1 with TRBJ2-7; 10 bases are a match to TRBD2. The CDR3 has 15 residues. After removal of 5 bases from V and 3 bases from J, the junction contained 10 bases not matched to a gene. The germline CDR1 and CDR2 sequences are DFQATT and SNEGSKA (reference sequence). As DNA, the CDR3 is TGCAGTGCTCGATCCCCTAGCGGGGGAGTCTACGAGCAGTACTTC. Its translation is CSARSPSGGVYEQYF.

The chain links TRBV13 to TRBJ2-5, with D unclear. Looked up from germline, CDR1 is PRHDT and CDR2 is FYEKMQ (reference sequence). This CDR3 spans 15 amino acids. V was cut by 5 bases and J by 2 bases, with 15 bases left in between. CDR3 amino acids: CASSPLVSGQETQYF. For the CDR3, the DNA is TGTGCCAGCAGCCCTCTGGTTTCCGGGCAAGAGACCCAGTACTTC.

This clonotype was detected a few times. The chain employs TRBV4-2 and TRBJ2-7, with 8 bases identical to TRBD1. V trimming: 6 bases; J trimming: 2 bases; junction bases outside the gene matches: 9. Germline-derived CDR1 and CDR2 are LGHNA and YNFKEQ. CDR3 length: 15 amino acids. The CDR3, as DNA: TGTGCCAGCAGGACCAGACAGGGGCCAACCTACGAGCAGTACTTC. Translation: CASRTRQGPTYEQYF.

This clonotype was observed at least ten times. The CDR3 coding sequence is TGCAGCGTTGTCTGGGGACAGAGTCGTAATGAGCAGTTCTTC. Translated, it gives CSVVWGQSRNEQFF. The chain links TRBV29-1 to TRBJ2-1; 7 bases match TRBD1. The length of the CDR3 is 14 residues. With V trimmed by 4 bases and J by 7 bases, 10 bases remained unmatched. Germline values: CDR1 SQVTM, CDR2 ANQGSEA.

This chain links TRBV4-1 with TRBJ2-7; D is unclear. V gave up 0 bases and J gave up 3 bases, with 12 bases separating them. The germline CDR1 and CDR2 sequences are MGHRA and YSYEKL. This CDR3 has 15 residues. CDR3 coding DNA: TGCGCCAGCAGCCAAGATGGGCAGATCAGCTACGAGCAGTACTTC. Translated: CASSQDGQISYEQYF.

V is TRBV6-2 or TRBV6-3 and J is TRBJ1-5; no definite D call. V was shortened by 3 bases and J by 7 bases, with 7 bases between the two germline ends. The germline V gene has CDR1 MNHEY and CDR2 SVGEGT. The CDR3 loop spans 12 amino acids. The CDR3 DNA reads TGTGCCAGCAGTTATCGTATGCAGCCCCAGCATTTT. Residues: CASSYRMQPQHF.

The rearrangement joins TRBV6-1 to TRBJ2-4, with 7 bases aligning to TRBD1. The CDR3 is 14 amino acids. Germline values: CDR1 MNHNS, CDR2 SASEGT. V gave up 6 bases and J gave up 0 bases; unmatched junction bases: 2. CDR3 DNA sequence: TGTGCCAGCAGAGACAGGGTAGCCAAAAACATTCAGTACTTC. Translated: CASRDRVAKNIQYF.